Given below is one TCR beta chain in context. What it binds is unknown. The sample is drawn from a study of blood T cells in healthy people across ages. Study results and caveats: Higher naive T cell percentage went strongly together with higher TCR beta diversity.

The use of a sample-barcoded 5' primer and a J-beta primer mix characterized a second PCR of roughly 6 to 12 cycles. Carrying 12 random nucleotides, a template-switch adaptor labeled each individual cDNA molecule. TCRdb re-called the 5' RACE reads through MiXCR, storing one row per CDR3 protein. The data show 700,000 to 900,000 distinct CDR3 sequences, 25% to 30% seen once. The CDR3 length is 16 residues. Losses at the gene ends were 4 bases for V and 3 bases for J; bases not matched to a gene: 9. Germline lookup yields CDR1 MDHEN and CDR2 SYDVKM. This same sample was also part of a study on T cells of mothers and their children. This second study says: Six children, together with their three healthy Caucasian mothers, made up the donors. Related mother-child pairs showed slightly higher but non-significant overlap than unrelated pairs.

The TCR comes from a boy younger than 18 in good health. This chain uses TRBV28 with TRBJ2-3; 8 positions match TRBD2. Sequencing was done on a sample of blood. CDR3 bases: TGTGCCAGCAGTTCCACTACTAGCGGTGGAACAGATACGCAGTATTTT. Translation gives CASSSTTSGGTDTQYF.